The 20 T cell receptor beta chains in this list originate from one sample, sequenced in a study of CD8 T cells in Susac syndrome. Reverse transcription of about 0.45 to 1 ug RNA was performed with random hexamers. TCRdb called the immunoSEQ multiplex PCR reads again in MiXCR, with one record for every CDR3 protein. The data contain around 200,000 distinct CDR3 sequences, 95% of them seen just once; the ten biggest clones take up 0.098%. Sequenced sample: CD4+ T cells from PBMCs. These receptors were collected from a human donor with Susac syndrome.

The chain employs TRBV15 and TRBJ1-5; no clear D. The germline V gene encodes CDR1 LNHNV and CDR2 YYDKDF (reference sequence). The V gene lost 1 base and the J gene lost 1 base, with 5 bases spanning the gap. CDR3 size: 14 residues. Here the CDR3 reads CATSRARSNQPQHF. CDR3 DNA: TGTGCCACCAGCAGAGCTCGGAGCAATCAGCCCCAGCATTTT.

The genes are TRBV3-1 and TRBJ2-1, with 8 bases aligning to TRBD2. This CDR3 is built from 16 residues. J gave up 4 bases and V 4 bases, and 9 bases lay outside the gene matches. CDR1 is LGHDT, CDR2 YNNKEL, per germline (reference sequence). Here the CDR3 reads CASSLPFSGDYNEQFF. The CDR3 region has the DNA TGTGCCAGCAGCCTCCCGTTTAGCGGGGATTACAATGAGCAGTTCTTC.

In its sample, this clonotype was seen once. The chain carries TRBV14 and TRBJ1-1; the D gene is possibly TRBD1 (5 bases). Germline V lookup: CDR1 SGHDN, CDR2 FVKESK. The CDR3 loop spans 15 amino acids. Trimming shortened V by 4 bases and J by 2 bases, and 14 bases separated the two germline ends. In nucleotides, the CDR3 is TGTGCCAGCAGCCCGTTAGAGGGGCGTAACACTGAAGCTTTCTTT. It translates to CASSPLEGRNTEAFF.

The CDR3 protein is CASSTYWELFF. The CDR3 nucleotides read TGTGCCAGCAGCACCTACTGGGAGCTGTTTTTT. The rearrangement joins TRBV7-2 to TRBJ2-2; no clear D. This CDR3 region has 11 residues. The germline CDR1 and CDR2 sequences are SGHTA and FQGNSA. Deletions cut 5 bases from V and 9 bases from J, with 7 bases between.

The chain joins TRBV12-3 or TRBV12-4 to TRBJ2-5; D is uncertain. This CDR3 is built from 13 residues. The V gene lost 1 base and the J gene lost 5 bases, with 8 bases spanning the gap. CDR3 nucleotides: TGTGCCAGCAGTTTAGGGCTTGTGGAGACCCAGTACTTC. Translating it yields CASSLGLVETQYF.

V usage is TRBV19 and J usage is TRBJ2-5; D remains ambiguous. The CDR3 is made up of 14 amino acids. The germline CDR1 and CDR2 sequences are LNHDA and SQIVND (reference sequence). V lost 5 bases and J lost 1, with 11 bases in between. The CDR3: CASSPYSSQETQYF. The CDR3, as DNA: TGTGCCAGTAGTCCTTACAGTTCCCAAGAGACCCAGTACTTC.

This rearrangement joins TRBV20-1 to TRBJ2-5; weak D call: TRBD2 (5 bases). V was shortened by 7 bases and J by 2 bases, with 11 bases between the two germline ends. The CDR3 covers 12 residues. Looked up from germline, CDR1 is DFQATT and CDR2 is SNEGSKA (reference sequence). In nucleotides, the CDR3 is TGCAGTGTTTGGCGAGGGCAAGAGACCCAGTACTTC. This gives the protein CSVWRGQETQYF.

CDR3 sequence (DNA): TGTGCTAGTGGTTTGGGGGAGACCCAGTACTTC. This gives the protein CASGLGETQYF. This chain uses TRBV12-5 with TRBJ2-5, with D uncertain. From germline, CDR1 is LGHNT and CDR2 FRNRAP. This CDR3 has 11 amino acids. V was shortened by 1 base and J by 5 bases, with 2 bases between the two germline ends.

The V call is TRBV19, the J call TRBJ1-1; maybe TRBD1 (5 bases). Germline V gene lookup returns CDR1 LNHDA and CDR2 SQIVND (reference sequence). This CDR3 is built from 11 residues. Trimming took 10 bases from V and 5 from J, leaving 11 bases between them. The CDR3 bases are TGTGCCACCCTGAGGGGAACTGAAGCTTTCTTT. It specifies CATLRGTEAFF.

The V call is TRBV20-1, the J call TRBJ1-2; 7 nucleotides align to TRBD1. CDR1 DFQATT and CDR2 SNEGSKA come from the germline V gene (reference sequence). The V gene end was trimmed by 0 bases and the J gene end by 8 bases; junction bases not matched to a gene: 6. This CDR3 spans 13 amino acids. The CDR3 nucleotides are TGCAGTGCTAGAGATCGGACAGGACAGGGCTACACCTTC. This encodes CSARDRTGQGYTF.

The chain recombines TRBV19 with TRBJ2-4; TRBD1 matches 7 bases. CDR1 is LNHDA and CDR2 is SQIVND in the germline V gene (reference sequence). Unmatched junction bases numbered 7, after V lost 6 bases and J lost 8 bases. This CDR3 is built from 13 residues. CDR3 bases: TGTGCCAGTAGCGACAGGGAGAGGGACATTCAGTACTTC. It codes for CASSDRERDIQYF.

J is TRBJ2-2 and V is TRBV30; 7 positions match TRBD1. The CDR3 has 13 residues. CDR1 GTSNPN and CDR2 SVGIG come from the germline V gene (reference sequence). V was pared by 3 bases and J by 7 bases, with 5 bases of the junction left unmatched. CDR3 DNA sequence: TGTGCCTGGAGCGAGACAGGGCTCGGGGAGCTGTTTTTT. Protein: CAWSETGLGELFF. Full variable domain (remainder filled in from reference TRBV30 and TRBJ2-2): SQTIHQWPATLVQPVGSPLSLECTVEGTSNPNLYWYRQAAGRGLQLLFYSVGIGQISSEVPQNLSASRPQDRQFILSSKKLLLSDSGFYLCAWSETGLGELFFGEGSRLTVL.

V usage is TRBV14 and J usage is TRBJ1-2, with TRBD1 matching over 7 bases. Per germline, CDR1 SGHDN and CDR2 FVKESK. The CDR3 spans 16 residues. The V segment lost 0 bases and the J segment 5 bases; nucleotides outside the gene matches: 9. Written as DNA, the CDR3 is TGTGCCAGCAGCCAAGATGGAAGGGGGCGGCGGTATGGCTACACCTTC. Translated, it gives CASSQDGRGRRYGYTF.

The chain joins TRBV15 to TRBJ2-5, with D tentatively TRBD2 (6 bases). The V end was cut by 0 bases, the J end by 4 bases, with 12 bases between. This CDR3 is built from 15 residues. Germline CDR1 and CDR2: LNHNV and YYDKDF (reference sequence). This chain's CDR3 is CATSRDIGGRETQYF. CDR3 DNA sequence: TGTGCCACCAGCAGAGATATCGGGGGAAGAGAGACCCAGTACTTC.

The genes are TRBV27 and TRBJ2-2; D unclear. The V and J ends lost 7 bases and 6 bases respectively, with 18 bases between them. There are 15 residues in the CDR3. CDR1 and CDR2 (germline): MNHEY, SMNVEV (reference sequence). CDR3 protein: CASTERSLVPGELFF. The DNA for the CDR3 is TGTGCCAGCACAGAAAGGTCGCTAGTACCCGGGGAGCTGTTTTTT.

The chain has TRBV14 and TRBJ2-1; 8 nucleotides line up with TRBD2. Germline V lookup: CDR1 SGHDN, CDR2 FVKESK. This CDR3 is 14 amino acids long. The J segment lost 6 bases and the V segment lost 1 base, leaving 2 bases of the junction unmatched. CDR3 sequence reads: CASSQAGGTNEQFF. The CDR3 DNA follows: TGTGCCAGCAGCCAAGCGGGGGGGACCAATGAGCAGTTCTTC.

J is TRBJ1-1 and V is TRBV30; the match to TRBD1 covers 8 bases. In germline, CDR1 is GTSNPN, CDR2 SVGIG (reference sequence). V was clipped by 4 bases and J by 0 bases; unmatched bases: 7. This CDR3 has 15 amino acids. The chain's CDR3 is CAWKPPDRVNTEAFF. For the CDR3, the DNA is TGTGCCTGGAAACCACCGGACAGGGTGAACACTGAAGCTTTCTTT.

The CDR3 nucleotides read TGTGCCAGCAGTTCCTACAGCCGGGGCGGCTATGGCTACACCTTC. Translating gives CASSSYSRGGYGYTF. V gene TRBV12-3 or TRBV12-4 combines with J gene TRBJ1-2, with D possibly TRBD1 on 5 matching bases. This CDR3 has 15 amino acids. Trimming pared 4 bases from V and 4 bases from J, leaving 16 bases between.

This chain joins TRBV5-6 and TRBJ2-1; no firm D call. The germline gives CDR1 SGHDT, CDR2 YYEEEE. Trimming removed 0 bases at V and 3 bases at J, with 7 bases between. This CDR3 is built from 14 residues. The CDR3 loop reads CASSLGFDYNEQFF. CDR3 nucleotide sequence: TGTGCCAGCAGCTTGGGATTCGACTACAATGAGCAGTTCTTC. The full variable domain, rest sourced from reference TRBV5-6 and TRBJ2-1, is DAGVTQSPTHLIKTRGQQVTLRCSPKSGHDTVSWYQQALGQGPQFIFQYYEEEERQRGNFPDRFSGHQFPNYSSELNVNALLLGDSALYLCASSLGFDYNEQFFGPGTRLTVL.

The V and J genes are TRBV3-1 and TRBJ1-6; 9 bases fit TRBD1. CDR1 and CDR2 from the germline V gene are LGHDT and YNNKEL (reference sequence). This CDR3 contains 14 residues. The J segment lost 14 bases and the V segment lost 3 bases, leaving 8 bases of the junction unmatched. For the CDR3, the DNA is TGTGCCAGCAGCCAGGGACAGGGCGAGTGGTCCCTCCACTTT. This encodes CASSQGQGEWSLHF.